The clone carrying this T cell receptor (beta chain) has more than one count but fewer than ten. Its antigen remains unidentified. This entry is derived from a study of shared clonotypes between healthy human individuals. Study-wide background: Participating donors consisted of two women and a few men aged 18 to 49.

Overall study findings and caveats: The study sampled only blood, and tissue repertoires likely differ.

Ten immunoSEQ deep assay plates were used to sequence unsorted PBMC DNA. Profiling relied on immunoSEQ multiplex PCR, and the TCRdb table lists in-frame clones only, not all of them. The sample holds about 87,000 clones, approximately 51% seen once. Germline V gene lookup returns CDR1 LNHDA and CDR2 SQIVND (reference sequence). The CDR3 is made up of 15 amino acids. The V end was cut by 6 bases, the J end by 2 bases, with 16 bases between. The sample comprised PBMCs. The receptor was derived from a woman aged 40 to 50 in good health. Some clones in this sample may be carry-over from other donors' samples. V usage is TRBV19 and J usage is TRBJ1-2; D unclear. This CDR3 is CASRAARLANYGYTF. CDR3 in DNA: TGTGCCAGTAGGGCCGCCCGTTTAGCGAACTATGGCTACACCTTC. The whole variable domain, filled in from reference TRBV19 and TRBJ1-2, reads DGGITQSPKYLFRKEGQNVTLSCEQNLNHDAMYWYRQDPGQGLRLIYYSQIVNDFQKGDIAEGYSVSREKKESFPLTVTSAQKNPTAFYLCASRAARLANYGYTFGSGTRLTVV.